The 19 T cell receptor beta chains reported below all come from one sample, sequenced in a study of breast tumors, draining lymph nodes, adjacent tissues (TCRdb year 2016). Lymph node samples came from the axillary draining lymph nodes of breast cancer patients. Receptor libraries were prepared by multiplex PCR. The sequencer was an Illumina HiSeq 2000. In-frame beta chains were kept once TCRdb had trimmed the public reads at Q25 with fastp and called clones with MiXCR. CDR3 protein sequences are deduplicated, and each keeps its most common genes and DNA. Within this sample are more than 85,000 distinct CDR3 sequences, with over 20% of them counted one time only. Over 1% of the sample is taken by the ten largest. Sequences were obtained from axillary lymph node tissue. The receptors originated from a female donor with breast cancer. Some clones in this sample may be carry-over from other donors' samples.

In its sample, this clonotype was seen many times. V is TRBV2 and J is TRBJ2-7; 7 nucleotides match TRBD1. CDR3 size: 14 residues. V dropped 6 bases and J dropped 4; count of bases not matched to a gene: 9. Germline-derived CDR1 and CDR2 are SNHLY and FYNNEI. In DNA form, the CDR3 reads TGTGCCAGCAGCCGGGACAGAACTATTTACGAGCAGTACTTC. The encoded protein is CASSRDRTIYEQYF.

The table lists this clonotype with many counts. Written as DNA, the CDR3 is TGTGCCAGCAGTTCTCAACAGGGACCAAACACCATATATTTT. The encoded protein is CASSSQQGPNTIYF. The V call is TRBV6-5, the J call TRBJ1-3; a weak D match, TRBD1 (6 bases). The CDR3 covers 14 residues. CDR1 is MNHEY, CDR2 SVGAGI, per germline. V was cut by 4 bases and J by 6 bases, with 13 bases left in between.

J is TRBJ2-6 and V is TRBV6-5, with D maybe TRBD1 (6 bases). Germline loops: CDR1 MNHEY, CDR2 SVGAGI. V dropped 6 bases and J dropped 0 bases, with 15 bases sitting between them. This CDR3 is 17 amino acids long. CDR3 in DNA: TGTGCCAGCAGCCAAGCGCCAGGGGACTCTGGGGCCAACGTCCTGACTTTC. Protein sequence: CASSQAPGDSGANVLTF.

This clonotype was picked up many times. The chain is built from TRBV19 and TRBJ2-7; 7 bases line up with TRBD1. CDR1 and CDR2 from the germline V gene are LNHDA and SQIVND (reference sequence). V trimming: 4 bases; J trimming: 2 bases; junction bases outside the gene matches: 14. The CDR3 extends over 17 amino acids. CDR3 region: CASSTRMEQGNTYEQYF. Here the CDR3 DNA reads TGTGCCAGTAGTACCCGAATGGAACAGGGGAATACCTACGAGCAGTACTTC.

To note about this clonotype: Relative to the germline gene, one junction end is altered; a read error may explain this. V and J are TRBV4-1 and TRBJ1-2, with D possibly matching TRBD1 (5 bases). The CDR3 contains 19 residues. The germline gives CDR1 MGHRA, CDR2 YSYEKL. The CDR3 loop reads CASSQDLAAGRRANYGHTF. CDR3 in DNA: TGCGCCAGCAGCCAAGATCTCGCGGCGGGGCGTAGGGCTAACTATGGCCACACCTTC.

The chain recombines TRBV18 with TRBJ2-5, with 13 positions matching TRBD2. CDR1 KGHSH and CDR2 LQKENI come from the germline V gene. This CDR3 region has 17 residues. V lost 3 bases, J lost 5 bases, and 9 bases stayed unmatched. CDR3 residues: CASSPRTSGSLLETQYF. CDR3 DNA sequence: TGTGCCAGCTCACCCAGGACTAGCGGGAGTTTGTTGGAGACCCAGTACTTC.

This clonotype was observed at least ten times. The rearrangement links TRBV6-1 to TRBJ2-2; 7 bases map to TRBD2. V trimming: 6 bases; J trimming: 5 bases; junction bases outside the gene matches: 12. This CDR3 contains 16 residues. The germline gives CDR1 MNHNS, CDR2 SASEGT. The CDR3 nucleotides are TGTGCCAGCAGGGTGGCGGCGGGAGACCGAACCGGGGAGCTGTTTTTT. It is translated as CASRVAAGDRTGELFF.

Notes on this clonotype: A single base separates this from a much larger clone, so it may be a read error. This chain joins TRBV5-1 and TRBJ1-3; D not resolved. Looked up from germline, CDR1 is SGHRS and CDR2 is YFSETQ. The CDR3 length is 15 residues. Written as DNA, the CDR3 is TGCGCCAGCAGCTCGTCGGGAATAGCTGGAAGCACCATATATTTT. This sequence encodes CASSSSGIAGSTIYF. Full variable domain (outside the CDR3, taken from reference TRBV5-1 and TRBJ1-3): KAGVTQTPRYLIKTRGQQVTLSCSPISGHRSVSWYQQTPGQGLQFLFEYFSETQRNKGNFPGRFSGRQFSNSRSEMNVSTLELGDSALYLCASSSSGIAGSTIYFGEGSWLTVV.

Many counts were recorded for this clonotype. V gene TRBV11-2 combines with J gene TRBJ2-5; 8 bases fit TRBD2. The V gene end was trimmed by 3 bases and the J gene end by 2 bases; junction bases not matched to a gene: 8. CDR3 length: 16 residues. Germline CDR1 and CDR2: SGHAT and FQNNGV. Here the CDR3 reads CASSLERLATQETQYF. Written as DNA, the CDR3 is TGTGCCAGCAGCTTGGAAAGACTAGCGACTCAAGAGACCCAGTACTTC.

This clonotype came up many times. The chain carries TRBV5-1 and TRBJ2-2; D remains ambiguous. The V gene lost 0 bases and the J gene lost 6 bases, with 9 bases spanning the gap. This CDR3 spans 14 amino acids. Germline V lookup: CDR1 SGHRS, CDR2 YFSETQ. CDR3 sequence reads: CASSLEFVPGELFF. CDR3 nucleotide sequence: TGCGCCAGCAGCTTGGAGTTTGTTCCCGGGGAGCTGTTTTTT.

Turning to this clonotype: A much larger clone lies a single base off, so this may be a read error. The chain employs TRBV24-1 and TRBJ2-5; no definite D call. CDR1 KGHDR and CDR2 SFDVKD come from the germline V gene. Trimming removed 6 bases from V and 3 bases from J, with 4 bases in between. The CDR3 extends over 11 amino acids. CDR3 region: CATSTEETQYF. As DNA, the CDR3 is TGTGCCACCAGTACGGAAGAGACCCAGTACTTC.

V is TRBV5-5 and J is TRBJ2-2; D is unresolved. Trimming shortened V by 0 bases and J by 6 bases, and 6 bases separated the two germline ends. CDR1 is SGHKS and CDR2 is YYEKEE in the germline V gene (reference sequence). The CDR3 spans 13 residues. DNA of the CDR3: TGTGCCAGCAGCTTGGCCACACCCGGGGAGCTGTTTTTT. This codes for CASSLATPGELFF.

At least ten counts were recorded for this clonotype. The rearrangement uses TRBV5-6 and TRBJ2-2, with D possibly being TRBD1 or TRBD2 (5 bases each). The germline V and J ends were trimmed by 2 bases and 7 bases, with 18 bases remaining between them. Germline V CDR1 and CDR2: SGHDT, YYEEEE. This CDR3 region has 16 residues. This CDR3 reads CASSFFLRRAGGELFF. As DNA, the CDR3 is TGTGCCAGCAGCTTCTTCCTGCGCAGGGCGGGCGGGGAGCTGTTTTTT.

In its sample, this clonotype was seen many times. The CDR3 DNA follows: TGTGCCAGCCGTGCAGACGGTTGGTACCAAGAGACCCAGTACTTC. This sequence encodes CASRADGWYQETQYF. The V and J genes are TRBV2 and TRBJ2-5; D is uncertain. Deletions cut 8 bases from V and 0 bases from J, with 16 bases between. Per the germline V gene, CDR1 is SNHLY and CDR2 is FYNNEI. The CDR3 extends over 15 amino acids.

The sample holds many counts of this clonotype. J is TRBJ2-7 and V is TRBV2; 9 nucleotides align to TRBD1. J lost 7 bases, V lost 3 bases, and 13 bases had no gene match. This CDR3 contains 16 residues. Germline V gene data show CDR1 as SNHLY and CDR2 as FYNNEI. The chain's CDR3 is CASSEHFTGGAGEQYF. The CDR3 region has the DNA TGTGCCAGCAGTGAGCATTTTACAGGGGGCGCGGGTGAGCAGTACTTC.

In this sample, this clonotype turned up a few times. V is TRBV11-3 and J is TRBJ2-1; D tentatively fits TRBD1 or TRBD2 (6 bases each). Germline V gene lookup returns CDR1 SGHNT and CDR2 YENEEA. Trimming took 4 bases from V and 1 from J, leaving 17 bases between them. CDR3 length: 17 amino acids. This CDR3 is CASSWTRGLFSYNEQFF. The DNA of the CDR3 is TGTGCCAGCAGCTGGACCAGGGGACTCTTTTCCTACAATGAGCAGTTCTTC.

The table lists this clonotype with many counts. The genes are TRBV20-1 and TRBJ1-4; the match to TRBD1 covers 9 bases. The junction had 4 bases not matched to a gene; V was cut back by 1 base and J by 7 bases. This CDR3 contains 14 residues. CDR1 and CDR2 from the germline V gene are DFQATT and SNEGSKA (reference sequence). CDR3 in DNA: TGCAGTGCTAGAGTTGGGACAGGGTCTGAAAAACTGTTTTTT. Residues: CSARVGTGSEKLFF.

Concerning this clonotype: A read error is possible here, since a much larger clone lies one base away. V and J are TRBV20-1 and TRBJ2-5; D perhaps matches TRBD2 (5 bases). V gave up 5 bases and J gave up 4 bases, with 20 bases separating them. Germline V gene lookup returns CDR1 DFQATT and CDR2 SNEGSKA (reference sequence). The CDR3 has 15 amino acids. The CDR3 protein is CSASTSRGIRETQYF. CDR3 in DNA: TGCAGTGCTTCCACCTCCCGGGGAATACGAGAGACCCAGTACTTC.

V usage is TRBV12-3 or TRBV12-4 and J usage is TRBJ1-1; no definite D call. The CDR3 runs 15 residues. Trimming pared 5 bases from V and 5 bases from J, leaving 18 bases between. The CDR3 sequence is CASSARGGLWTEAFF. The DNA of the CDR3 is TGTGCCAGCAGTGCCCGAGGCGGGTTGTGGACTGAAGCTTTCTTT.